The 24 T cell receptor beta chains given below trace back to one sample, sequenced in a study of blood T cell repertoires in COVID-19. Profiling relied on immunoSEQ multiplex PCR, and the TCRdb table lists in-frame clones only, not all of them. The repertoire holds around 180,000 clones, roughly 85% seen once, with roughly 10% in the top ten. Sequenced sample: peripheral blood. These receptors all come from an elderly woman with active or convalescent COVID-19.

This chain uses TRBV29-1 with TRBJ2-7; 7 bases align to TRBD1. Germline loops: CDR1 SQVTM, CDR2 ANQGSEA. There are 12 residues in the CDR3. V lost 6 bases and J lost 5; bases outside the gene matches: 7. The CDR3, as DNA: TGCAGCGTCAGTACAGGGGTCCACGAGCAGTACTTC. Translation: CSVSTGVHEQYF.

The genes are TRBV2 and TRBJ2-1, with 10 bases fitting TRBD1. CDR1 and CDR2 (germline): SNHLY, FYNNEI. V trimming: 8 bases; J trimming: 7 bases; junction bases outside the gene matches: 8. The CDR3 has 14 residues. CDR3 sequence: CASVPGQGGNEQFF. CDR3 sequence (DNA): TGTGCCAGCGTCCCCGGACAGGGGGGGAATGAGCAGTTCTTC. The full variable domain, its missing parts supplied by reference TRBV2 and TRBJ2-1, is EPEVTQTPSHQVTQMGQEVILRCVPISNHLYFYWYRQILGQKVEFLVSFYNNEISEKSEIFDDQFSVERPDGSNFTLKIRSTKLEDSAMYFCASVPGQGGNEQFFGPGTRLTVL.

This sequence joins TRBV18 and TRBJ2-1; possible D gene TRBD1, 6 bases. The V end lost 5 bases, the J end lost 1 base, and 18 bases lay between the germline ends. The CDR3 loop spans 17 amino acids. CDR1 and CDR2 from the germline V gene are KGHSH and LQKENI. CDR3 loop: CASSSHPGHVSYNEQFF. In nucleotides, the CDR3 is TGTGCCAGCTCATCGCATCCGGGACACGTATCCTACAATGAGCAGTTCTTC.

The chain links TRBV28 to TRBJ1-5; 11 bases fit TRBD1. This CDR3 is 15 amino acids long. Trimming cost V 7 bases and J 4 bases; bases outside gene matches: 6. CDR1 is MDHEN and CDR2 is SYDVKM in the germline V gene. The CDR3 DNA reads as TGTGCCAGCACAGGACAGGGGGCGAGGAATCAGCCCCAGCATTTT. It encodes CASTGQGARNQPQHF.

This chain joins TRBV4-1 and TRBJ1-2; TRBD1 matches at 7 bases. The germline V gene encodes CDR1 MGHRA and CDR2 YSYEKL. The V gene end was trimmed by 0 bases and the J gene end by 2 bases; junction bases not matched to a gene: 6. This CDR3 is 16 amino acids long. The DNA of the CDR3 is TGCGCCAGCAGCCAAGACTCGACAGGGAACAACTATGGCTACACCTTC. Protein: CASSQDSTGNNYGYTF.

The chain employs TRBV7-3 and TRBJ2-1; perhaps TRBD2 as D (6 bases). The V gene lost 5 bases and the J gene lost 4 bases, with 21 bases spanning the gap. The CDR3 runs 17 residues. Germline CDR1 reads SGHTA; CDR2 reads FQGTGA. The CDR3 DNA sequence: TGTGCCAGCAGCGCCCAAGGCCGGGGACTTACATACAATGAGCAGTTCTTC. Translation gives CASSAQGRGLTYNEQFF.

This chain joins TRBV7-3 and TRBJ2-1, with D perhaps TRBD1 (6 bases). Trimming took 0 bases from V and 9 from J, leaving 12 bases between them. CDR1 and CDR2 from the germline V gene are SGHTA and FQGTGA. This CDR3 contains 14 residues. The CDR3 protein is CASSLTGTSTEQFF. CDR3 DNA: TGTGCCAGCAGCTTAACGGGGACAAGCACTGAGCAGTTCTTC.

The chain employs TRBV5-1 and TRBJ2-1, with 7 positions matching TRBD1. Trimming removed 7 bases from V and 0 bases from J; junction bases left unmatched: 7. From germline, CDR1 is SGHRS and CDR2 YFSETQ. The CDR3 runs 15 residues. The CDR3 region has the DNA TGCGCCAGCGGCTCGACAGGGAGCTCCTACAATGAGCAGTTCTTC. As protein: CASGSTGSSYNEQFF.

J is TRBJ2-2 and V is TRBV5-1; unclear D gene. Per germline, CDR1 SGHRS and CDR2 YFSETQ. V was clipped by 2 bases and J by 5 bases, with 10 bases between them. The CDR3 is made up of 14 amino acids. The CDR3 DNA follows: TGCGCCAGCAGCTTAGGAGTTAGGACCGGGGAGCTGTTTTTT. Protein: CASSLGVRTGELFF.

The chain links TRBV28 to TRBJ1-4; a possible D gene is TRBD1 (6 bases). CDR3 size: 12 residues. Germline V gene data show CDR1 as MDHEN and CDR2 as SYDVKM. The V gene lost 5 bases and the J gene lost 10 bases, with 11 bases spanning the gap. The DNA for the CDR3 is TGTGCCAGCAGTCTTCGACAGGCAAAACTGTTTTTT. Translated, it gives CASSLRQAKLFF.

CDR3 residues: CATSSDRTISGNTIYF. The CDR3, as DNA: TGTGCCACCAGCTCGGACAGGACCATCTCTGGAAACACCATATATTTT. The chain is built from TRBV15 and TRBJ1-3, with 7 bases matching TRBD1. In germline, CDR1 is LNHNV, CDR2 YYDKDF (reference sequence). V lost 5 bases and J lost 0; bases outside the gene matches: 7. The CDR3 runs to 16 residues.

The chain combines TRBV27 with TRBJ1-1, with D possibly TRBD1 on 5 matching bases. V lost 2 bases, J lost 1 base, and 5 bases lay in between. Per the germline V gene, CDR1 is MNHEY and CDR2 is SMNVEV (reference sequence). The CDR3 loop spans 13 amino acids. The CDR3 region is CASSLTGNTEAFF. The CDR3 bases are TGTGCCAGCAGTTTAACAGGGAACACTGAAGCTTTCTTT.

The chain has TRBV7-9 and TRBJ1-1, with a possible D match to TRBD1 (6 bases). Per the germline V gene, CDR1 is SEHNR and CDR2 is FQNEAQ (reference sequence). This CDR3 is 15 amino acids long. The V and J ends lost 5 bases and 1 base respectively, with 14 bases between them. In nucleotides, the CDR3 is TGTGCCAGCAGCCCGCGTGGGACAAAGAACACTGAAGCTTTCTTT. Amino acid sequence: CASSPRGTKNTEAFF.

This clone was recorded a few times. This chain links TRBV10-2 with TRBJ1-6; no definite D call. The germline V gene encodes CDR1 WSHSY and CDR2 SAAADI. This CDR3 spans 13 amino acids. V was cut by 3 bases and J by 4 bases, with 4 bases left in between. CDR3 sequence (DNA): TGCGCCAGCAGTGAACGGTATAATTCACCCCTCCACTTT. Its protein is CASSERYNSPLHF.

The V call is TRBV5-1, the J call TRBJ1-6; no clear D. Trimming pared 4 bases from V and 2 bases from J, leaving 13 bases between. The germline gives CDR1 SGHRS, CDR2 YFSETQ. The CDR3 is 16 amino acids. The CDR3 reads CASSVGWAAYNSPLHF. In DNA, the CDR3 is TGCGCCAGCAGCGTGGGTTGGGCCGCCTATAATTCACCCCTCCACTTT.

The rearrangement uses TRBV5-4 and TRBJ2-5, with 7 nucleotides matching TRBD1. With V trimmed by 3 bases and J by 2 bases, 1 base remained unmatched. The CDR3 totals 13 residues. In germline, CDR1 is SGHNT, CDR2 YYREEE (reference sequence). CDR3 residues: CASSSGQQETQYF. In DNA form, the CDR3 reads TGTGCCAGCAGCTCGGGACAGCAAGAGACCCAGTACTTC.

The CDR3 sequence is CASSITGHPNYGYTF. CDR3 nucleotide sequence: TGTGCCAGTAGTATCACAGGGCATCCTAACTATGGCTACACCTTC. This chain connects TRBV19 to TRBJ1-2; the D gene is possibly TRBD1 (6 bases). This CDR3 spans 15 amino acids. V gave up 3 bases and J gave up 0 bases, with 11 bases separating them. Germline V gives CDR1 LNHDA, CDR2 SQIVND (reference sequence).

The chain joins TRBV28 to TRBJ2-7, with a possible D match to TRBD1 (5 bases). V was clipped by 6 bases and J by 7 bases, with 22 bases between them. The CDR3 consists of 15 residues. CDR1 is MDHEN and CDR2 is SYDVKM in the germline V gene. CDR3 sequence: CASRNLAVVKGEQYF. The CDR3 DNA sequence: TGTGCCAGCAGAAATTTGGCGGTTGTAAAGGGGGAGCAGTACTTC. Complete variable domain (other parts from reference TRBV28 and TRBJ2-7): DVKVTQSSRYLVKRTGEKVFLECVQDMDHENMFWYRQDPGLGLRLIYFSYDVKMKEKGDIPEGYSVSREKKERFSLILESASTNQTSMYLCASRNLAVVKGEQYFGPGTRLTVT.

This clone was counted between two and nine times. The chain links TRBV2 to TRBJ1-6; the D is unclear. The V gene's germline CDR1 is SNHLY and CDR2 FYNNEI. This CDR3 has 16 residues. Trimming left V 5 bases short and J 4 bases short, with 15 bases between. DNA for the CDR3: TGTGCCAGCAGTTCGGACTGGGGAGGATATAATTCACCCCTCCACTTT. Residues: CASSSDWGGYNSPLHF.

J is TRBJ1-1 and V is TRBV5-1, with 8 bases aligning to TRBD1. This CDR3 spans 14 amino acids. The J segment lost 5 bases and the V segment lost 4 bases, leaving 7 bases of the junction unmatched. Germline CDR1 reads SGHRS; CDR2 reads YFSETQ. This CDR3 is CASSPGTGRTEAFF. The CDR3 DNA sequence: TGCGCCAGCAGCCCCGGGACAGGTCGGACTGAAGCTTTCTTT. Filled out from reference TRBV5-1 and TRBJ1-1, the complete variable domain reads KAGVTQTPRYLIKTRGQQVTLSCSPISGHRSVSWYQQTPGQGLQFLFEYFSETQRNKGNFPGRFSGRQFSNSRSEMNVSTLELGDSALYLCASSPGTGRTEAFFGQGTRLTVV.

This chain links TRBV5-6 with TRBJ2-3, with a possible D match to TRBD2 (7 bases). Trimming pared 1 base from V and 3 bases from J, leaving 18 bases between. The CDR3 sequence is 17 residues long. Germline lookup yields CDR1 SGHDT and CDR2 YYEEEE. The CDR3 spells CASSLNRGALSTDTQYF. The CDR3 region has the DNA TGTGCCAGCAGCTTGAATCGGGGGGCGCTGTCAACAGATACGCAGTATTTT.

In DNA, the CDR3 is TGTGCCAGCAGTCGCACTAGACAGGGAAGCTCCTACGAGCAGTACTTC. Translating it yields CASSRTRQGSSYEQYF. J is TRBJ2-7 and V is TRBV2; 7 bases line up with TRBD1. Trimming at V came to 5 bases and at J to 0 bases, leaving 10 bases not matched to a gene. In germline, CDR1 is SNHLY, CDR2 FYNNEI. The CDR3 consists of 16 residues.

DNA for the CDR3: TGCGCCAGCAGCTCCGGGAGGGGGGGTTTAATGAACACTGAAGCTTTCTTT. It is translated as CASSSGRGGLMNTEAFF. V is TRBV5-1 and J is TRBJ1-1, with a tentative D call TRBD1 (6 bases). The V gene lost 3 bases and the J gene lost 0 bases, with 18 bases spanning the gap. Germline CDR1 is SGHRS and CDR2 is YFSETQ. This CDR3 is built from 17 residues.

The CDR3 nucleotides read TGTGCCAGTAGGGACAGGGTTAATTCACCCCTCCACTTT. This encodes CASRDRVNSPLHF. The genes are TRBV19 and TRBJ1-6; 8 bases are shared with TRBD1. Losses at the gene ends were 6 bases for V and 6 bases for J; bases not matched to a gene: 1. CDR1 and CDR2 (germline): LNHDA, SQIVND (reference sequence). The CDR3 contains 13 residues.